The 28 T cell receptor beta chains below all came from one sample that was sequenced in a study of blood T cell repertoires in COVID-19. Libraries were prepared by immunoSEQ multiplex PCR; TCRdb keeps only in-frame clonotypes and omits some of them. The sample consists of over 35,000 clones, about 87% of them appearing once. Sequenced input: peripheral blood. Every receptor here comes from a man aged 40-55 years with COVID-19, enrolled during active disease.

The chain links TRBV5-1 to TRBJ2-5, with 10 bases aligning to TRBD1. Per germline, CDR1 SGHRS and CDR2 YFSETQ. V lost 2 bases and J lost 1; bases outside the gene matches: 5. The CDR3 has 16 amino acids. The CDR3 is CASSLVWTGGQETQYF. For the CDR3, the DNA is TGCGCCAGCAGCTTAGTCTGGACAGGGGGCCAAGAGACCCAGTACTTC.

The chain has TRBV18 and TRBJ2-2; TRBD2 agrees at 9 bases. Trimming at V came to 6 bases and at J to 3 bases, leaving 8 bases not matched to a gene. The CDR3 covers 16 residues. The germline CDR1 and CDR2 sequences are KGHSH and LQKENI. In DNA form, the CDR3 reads TGTGCCAGCTCCTATGGCGGGGGGGCTTACACCGGGGAGCTGTTTTTT. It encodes CASSYGGGAYTGELFF.

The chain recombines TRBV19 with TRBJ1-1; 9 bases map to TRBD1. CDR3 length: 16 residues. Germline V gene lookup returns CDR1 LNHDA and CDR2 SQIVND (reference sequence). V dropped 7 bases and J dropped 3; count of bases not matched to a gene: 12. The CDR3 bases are TGTGCCAGTAACCGACAGGGGGTCGGTCGAGACACTGAAGCTTTCTTT. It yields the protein CASNRQGVGRDTEAFF.

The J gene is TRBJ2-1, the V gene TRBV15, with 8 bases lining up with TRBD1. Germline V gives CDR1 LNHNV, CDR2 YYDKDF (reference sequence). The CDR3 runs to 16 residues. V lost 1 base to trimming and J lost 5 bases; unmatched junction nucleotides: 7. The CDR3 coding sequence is TGTGCCACCAGCAGAGCTCGGACAGGGCGTGACAATGAGCAGTTCTTC. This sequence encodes CATSRARTGRDNEQFF.

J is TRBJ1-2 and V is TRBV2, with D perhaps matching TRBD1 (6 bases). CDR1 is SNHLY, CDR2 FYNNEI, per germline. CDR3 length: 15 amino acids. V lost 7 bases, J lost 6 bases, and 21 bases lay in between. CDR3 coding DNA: TGTGCCAGCAACATGGCAGGCAGGGGTCCCCATGGCTACACCTTC. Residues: CASNMAGRGPHGYTF.

CDR3 DNA sequence: TGTGCCTGGAGTGTAGGGCGGGGGAGGAATGAGCAGTTCTTC. This gives the protein CAWSVGRGRNEQFF. The chain combines TRBV30 with TRBJ2-1, with 7 positions matching TRBD2. CDR1 is GTSNPN, CDR2 SVGIG, per germline (reference sequence). The length of the CDR3 is 14 residues. Trimming at V came to 0 bases and at J to 7 bases, leaving 6 bases not matched to a gene.

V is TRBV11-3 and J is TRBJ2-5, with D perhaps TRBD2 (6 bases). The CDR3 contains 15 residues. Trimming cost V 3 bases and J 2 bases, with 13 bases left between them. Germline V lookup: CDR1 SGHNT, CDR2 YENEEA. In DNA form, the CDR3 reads TGTGCCAGCAGCTTTATGGTAGCGGCACAAGAGACCCAGTACTTC. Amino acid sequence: CASSFMVAAQETQYF. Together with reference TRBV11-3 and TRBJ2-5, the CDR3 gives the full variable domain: EAGVVQSPRYKIIEKKQPVAFWCNPISGHNTLYWYLQNLGQGPELLIRYENEEAVDDSQLPKDRFSAERLKGVDSTLKIQPAELGDSAVYLCASSFMVAAQETQYFGPGTRLLVL.

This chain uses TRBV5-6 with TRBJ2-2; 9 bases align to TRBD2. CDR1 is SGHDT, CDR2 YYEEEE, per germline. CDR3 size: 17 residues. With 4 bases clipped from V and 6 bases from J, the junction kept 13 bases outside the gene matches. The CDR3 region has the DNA TGTGCCAGCAGCCACACCCTTCTAGCGGGGTCTGCCGGGGAGCTGTTTTTT. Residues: CASSHTLLAGSAGELFF.

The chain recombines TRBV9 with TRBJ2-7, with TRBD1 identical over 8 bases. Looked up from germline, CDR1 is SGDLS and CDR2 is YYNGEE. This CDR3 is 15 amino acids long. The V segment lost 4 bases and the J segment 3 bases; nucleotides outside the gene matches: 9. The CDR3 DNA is TGTGCCAGCAGCCCAAGGACAGGGTCCCGCTACGAGCAGTACTTC. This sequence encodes CASSPRTGSRYEQYF.

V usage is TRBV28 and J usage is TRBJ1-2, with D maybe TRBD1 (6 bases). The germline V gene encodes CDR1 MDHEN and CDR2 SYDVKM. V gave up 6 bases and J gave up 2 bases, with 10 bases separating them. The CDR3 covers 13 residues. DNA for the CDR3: TGTGCCAGCAGCCCCGGGACAAACTATGGCTACACCTTC. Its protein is CASSPGTNYGYTF.

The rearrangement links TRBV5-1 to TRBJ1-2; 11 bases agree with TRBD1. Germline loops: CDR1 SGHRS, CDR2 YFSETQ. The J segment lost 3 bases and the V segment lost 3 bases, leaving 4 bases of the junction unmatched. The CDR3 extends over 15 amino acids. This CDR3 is CASSSGQGAHYGYTF. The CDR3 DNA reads TGCGCCAGCAGCTCTGGACAGGGGGCGCACTATGGCTACACCTTC.

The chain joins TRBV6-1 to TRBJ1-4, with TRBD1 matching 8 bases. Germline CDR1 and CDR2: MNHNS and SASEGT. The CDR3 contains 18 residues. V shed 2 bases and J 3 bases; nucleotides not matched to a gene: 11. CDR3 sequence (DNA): TGTGCCAGCAGTGAACTAATGGGCAGGGGGCTATCTAATGAAAAACTGTTTTTT. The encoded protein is CASSELMGRGLSNEKLFF.

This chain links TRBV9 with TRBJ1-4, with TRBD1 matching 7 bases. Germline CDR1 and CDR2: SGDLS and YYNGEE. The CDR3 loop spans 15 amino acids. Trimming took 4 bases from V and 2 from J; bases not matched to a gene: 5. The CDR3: CASSMGQSTNEKLFF. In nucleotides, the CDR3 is TGTGCCAGCAGCATGGGACAGTCGACTAATGAAAAACTGTTTTTT. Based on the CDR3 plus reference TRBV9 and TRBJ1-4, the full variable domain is DSGVTQTPKHLITATGQRVTLRCSPRSGDLSVYWYQQSLDQGLQFLIQYYNGEERAKGNILERFSAQQFPDLHSELNLSSLELGDSALYFCASSMGQSTNEKLFFGSGTQLSVL.

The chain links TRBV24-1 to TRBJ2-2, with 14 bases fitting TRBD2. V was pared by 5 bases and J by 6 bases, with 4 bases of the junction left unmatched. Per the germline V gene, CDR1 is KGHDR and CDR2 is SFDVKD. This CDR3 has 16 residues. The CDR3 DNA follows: TGTGCCACCAGTGGCGGGGGACTAGCGGGAGCCGGGGAGCTGTTTTTT. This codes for CATSGGGLAGAGELFF.

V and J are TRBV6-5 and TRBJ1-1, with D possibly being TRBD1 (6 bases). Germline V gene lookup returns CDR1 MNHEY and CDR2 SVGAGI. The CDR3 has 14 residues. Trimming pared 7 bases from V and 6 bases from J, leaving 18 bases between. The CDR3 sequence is CASNRQEQTPEAFF. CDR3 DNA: TGTGCCAGCAACCGACAGGAGCAGACCCCTGAAGCTTTCTTT.

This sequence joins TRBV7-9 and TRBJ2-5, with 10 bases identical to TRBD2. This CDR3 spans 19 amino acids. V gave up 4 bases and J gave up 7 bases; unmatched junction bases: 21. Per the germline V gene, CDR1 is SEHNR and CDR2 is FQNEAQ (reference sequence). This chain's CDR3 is CASSSTREREGRARGTQYF. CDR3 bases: TGTGCCAGCAGCTCCACGCGGGAGCGGGAGGGCCGAGCGAGAGGGACCCAGTACTTC. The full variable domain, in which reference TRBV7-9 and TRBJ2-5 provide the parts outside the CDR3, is DTGVSQNPRHKITKRGQNVTFRCDPISEHNRLYWYRQTLGQGPEFLTYFQNEAQLEKSRLLSDRFSAERPKGSFSTLEIQRTEQGDSAMYLCASSSTREREGRARGTQYFGPGTRLLVL.

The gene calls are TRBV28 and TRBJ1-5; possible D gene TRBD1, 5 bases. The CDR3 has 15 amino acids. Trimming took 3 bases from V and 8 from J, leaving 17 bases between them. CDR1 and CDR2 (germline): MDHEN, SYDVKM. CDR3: CASSLGQGQYKPQHF. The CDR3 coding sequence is TGTGCCAGCAGTTTGGGGCAGGGTCAATATAAGCCCCAGCATTTT.

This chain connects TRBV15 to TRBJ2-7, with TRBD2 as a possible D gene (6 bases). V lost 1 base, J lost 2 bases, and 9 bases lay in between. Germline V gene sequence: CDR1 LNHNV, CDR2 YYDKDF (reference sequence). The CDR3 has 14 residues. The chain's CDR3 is CATSRVGGPYEQYF. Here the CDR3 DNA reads TGTGCCACCAGCAGAGTGGGGGGACCCTACGAGCAGTACTTC. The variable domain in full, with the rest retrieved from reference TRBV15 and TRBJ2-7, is DAMVIQNPRYQVTQFGKPVTLSCSQTLNHNVMYWYQQKSSQAPKLLFHYYDKDFNNEADTPDNFQSRRPNTSFCFLDIRSPGLGDTAMYLCATSRVGGPYEQYFGPGTRLTVT.

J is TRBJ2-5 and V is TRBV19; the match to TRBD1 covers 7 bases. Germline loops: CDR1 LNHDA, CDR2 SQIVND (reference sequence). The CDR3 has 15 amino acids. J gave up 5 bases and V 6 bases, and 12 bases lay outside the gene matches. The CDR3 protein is CASSPWDSEGETQYF. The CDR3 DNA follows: TGTGCCAGTAGCCCTTGGGACAGTGAGGGGGAGACCCAGTACTTC.

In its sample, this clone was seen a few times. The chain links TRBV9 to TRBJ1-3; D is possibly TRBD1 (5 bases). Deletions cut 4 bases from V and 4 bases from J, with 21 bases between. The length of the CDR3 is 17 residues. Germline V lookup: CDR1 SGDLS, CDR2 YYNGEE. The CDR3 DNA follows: TGTGCCAGCAGCACAGAAATTAGGGGTAGTACGGGAAACACCATATATTTT. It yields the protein CASSTEIRGSTGNTIYF.

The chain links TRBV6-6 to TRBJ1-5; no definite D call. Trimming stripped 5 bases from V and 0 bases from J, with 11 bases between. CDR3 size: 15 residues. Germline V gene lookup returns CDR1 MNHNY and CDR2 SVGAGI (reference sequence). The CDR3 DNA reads TGTGCCAGCAGTGGCGGCAGCAATAGCAATCAGCCCCAGCATTTT. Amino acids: CASSGGSNSNQPQHF.

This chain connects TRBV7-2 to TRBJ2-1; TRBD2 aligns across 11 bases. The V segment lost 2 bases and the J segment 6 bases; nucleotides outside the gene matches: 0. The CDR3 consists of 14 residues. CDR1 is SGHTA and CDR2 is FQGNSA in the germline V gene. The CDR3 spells CASSLLAGGNEQFF. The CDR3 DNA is TGTGCCAGCAGCTTACTAGCGGGGGGCAATGAGCAGTTCTTC.

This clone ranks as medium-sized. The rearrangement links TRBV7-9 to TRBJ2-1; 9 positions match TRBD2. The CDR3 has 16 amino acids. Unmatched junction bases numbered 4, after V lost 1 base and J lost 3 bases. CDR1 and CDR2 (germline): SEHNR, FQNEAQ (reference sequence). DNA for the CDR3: TGTGCCAGCAGCTTAGTAGCGGGGGCATTCTACAATGAGCAGTTCTTC. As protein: CASSLVAGAFYNEQFF.

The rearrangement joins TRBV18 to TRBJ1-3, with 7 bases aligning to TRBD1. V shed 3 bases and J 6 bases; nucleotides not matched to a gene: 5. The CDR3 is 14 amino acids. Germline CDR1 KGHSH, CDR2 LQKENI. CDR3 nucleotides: TGTGCCAGCTCACCCGACAGGGTTCTAAACACCATATATTTT. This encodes CASSPDRVLNTIYF.

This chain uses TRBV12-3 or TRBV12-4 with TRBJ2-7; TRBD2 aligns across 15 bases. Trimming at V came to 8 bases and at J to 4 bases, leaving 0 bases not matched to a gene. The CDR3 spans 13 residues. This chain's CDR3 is CASGTSGRYEQYF. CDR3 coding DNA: TGTGCCAGCGGGACTAGCGGGAGGTACGAGCAGTACTTC.

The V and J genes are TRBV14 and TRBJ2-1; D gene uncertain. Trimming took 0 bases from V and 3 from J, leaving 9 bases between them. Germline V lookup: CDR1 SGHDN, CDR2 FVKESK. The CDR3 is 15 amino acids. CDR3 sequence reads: CASSQDTGFYNEQFF. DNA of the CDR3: TGTGCCAGCAGCCAAGACACGGGTTTCTACAATGAGCAGTTCTTC.

CDR3 bases: TGCGCCAGCAGCTTGAACAGCGGGACCGTCTACGAGCAGTACTTC. It codes for CASSLNSGTVYEQYF. This chain joins TRBV5-1 and TRBJ2-7; TRBD2 aligns across 7 bases. V was clipped by 1 base and J by 3 bases; unmatched bases: 7. Germline V lookup: CDR1 SGHRS, CDR2 YFSETQ. This CDR3 is 15 amino acids long.

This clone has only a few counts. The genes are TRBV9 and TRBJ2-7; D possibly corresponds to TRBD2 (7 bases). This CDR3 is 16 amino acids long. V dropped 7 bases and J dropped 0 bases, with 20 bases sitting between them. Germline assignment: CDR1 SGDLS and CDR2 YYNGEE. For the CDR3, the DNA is TGTGCCAGCGGTGGAGGCAGGGGCGGGAGCTCCTACGAGCAGTACTTC. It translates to CASGGGRGGSSYEQYF. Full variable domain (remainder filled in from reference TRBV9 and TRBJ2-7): DSGVTQTPKHLITATGQRVTLRCSPRSGDLSVYWYQQSLDQGLQFLIQYYNGEERAKGNILERFSAQQFPDLHSELNLSSLELGDSALYFCASGGGRGGSSYEQYFGPGTRLTVT.